A selection of T cell receptor beta chains follows, all from one sample in a study of blood T cells in healthy people across ages. One entry per CDR3 protein results from TCRdb running MiXCR on the 5' RACE reads. The sample shows 800,000 to 1,000,000 distinct CDR3 sequences, 40% to 60% of them seen only once. The sequencing sample was made of blood. The receptor set was obtained from a man aged 25 to 40 in good health. Both conserved end residues are part of each CDR3.

TRBV29-1 | CSVAQASGANVLTF
TRBV14 | CASSQDDNWYEQYF
TRBV19 | CATGTGRQETQYF
TRBV30 | CAWSVGGDSYEQYF
TRBV7-9 | CASTLRANTEAFF
TRBV2 | CASRVGTSDRSEQYF
TRBV6-2/TRBV6-3 | CASSYGGYDPSTDTQYF
TRBV7-8 | CASSRGTTNTGELFF
TRBV12-3/TRBV12-4 | CASALGGLNQPQHF
TRBV12-3/TRBV12-4 | CASRSGGMGQPQHF
TRBV5-5 | CATNAVRDNNNSPLHF
TRBV7-8 | CASSKRNRGANSPLHF
TRBV27 | CASSFSGLFAEAFF
TRBV5-1 | CASSVMQTPDTQYF
TRBV7-9 | CASSLSNPGQGGNGYTF
TRBV21-1 | CADPGLAGVGSYNEQFF
TRBV30 | CAWSVRDNQPQHF
TRBV25-1 | CASSEPLAFRETQYF
TRBV5-1 | CASTTAGVSYNEQFF
TRBV12-3/TRBV12-4 | CASSFRGADTQYF
TRBV3-1 | CASSQDSGGTNYGYTF
TRBV4-2 | CAISQEFGEAFF
TRBV28 | CASSLGGIGSNEQYF
TRBV7-2 | CASSQRTGGSYNEQFF
TRBV18 | CASSPGPFAEQYF
TRBV20-1 | CRPGTGSGANVLTF
TRBV27 | CASRGSGVSPLHF
TRBV28 | CASSFRGRAVDTQYF
TRBV6-1 | CASSENRKGTQYF
TRBV29-1 | CSVKDYTETQYF
TRBV9 | CASSVATRLAGVREKQFF
TRBV18 | CASSRTAGAAQETQYF
TRBV12-3/TRBV12-4 | CASSFGYNYEQYF
TRBV6-5 | CASSYSGFYEQYF
TRBV7-2 | CASSSRLAGGRETQYF
TRBV7-9 | CASSLESSQTEAFF
TRBV6-1 | CASLSTQGPKKATQYF
TRBV29-1 | CTASPGAPLYEQYF